The 18 T cell receptor beta chains in this list originate from one sample, sequenced in a study of cytomegalovirus exposure and HLA in healthy donors. The PCR employed 60 Vbeta primers together with 13 Jbeta primers. Using immunoSEQ multiplex PCR, the repertoire was profiled, and TCRdb retains in-frame clones only, with some absent. The sample has some 110,000 clones; over 75% are singletons. Specimen: PBMCs. These receptors all come from a man in his 60s in good health and CMV-seronegative.

The chain links TRBV12-2 to TRBJ2-2; the table's D call TRBD2 went unverified against the DNA. TRBV12-2 counts as a pseudogene. This CDR3 has 19 residues. CDR3 in DNA: TGTGCAAGTCGCTTATGGGGGGGGGACTTAGACATCCAACCCGGGGAGCTGTTTTTT. It encodes CASRLWGGDLDIQPGELFF.

This clone has just a few counts. J is TRBJ1-1 and V is TRBV6-5; 7 positions match TRBD1. This CDR3 has 15 amino acids. In germline, CDR1 is MNHEY, CDR2 SVGAGI. With 6 bases clipped from V and 0 bases from J, the junction kept 7 bases outside the gene matches. The CDR3 spells CASRGQINMNTEAFF. The DNA of the CDR3 is TGTGCCAGCAGGGGACAGATAAATATGAACACTGAAGCTTTCTTT.

The V gene is TRBV28, the J gene TRBJ1-2; D not resolved. The CDR3 totals 15 residues. V was clipped by 2 bases and J by 6 bases, with 16 bases between them. The germline V gene has CDR1 MDHEN and CDR2 SYDVKM. CDR3 sequence (DNA): TGTGCCAGCAGTTTAGGGAGCCCGGGGTGGGATGGCTACACCTTC. It codes for CASSLGSPGWDGYTF.

The CDR3 region has the DNA TGTGCCATCTCGGGGTCTTCGCAGGCGGTATCGGGGGGCTACACCTTC. Translating it yields CAISGSSQAVSGGYTF. This chain links TRBV7-9 with TRBJ1-2; D uncertain. CDR1 is SEHNR, CDR2 FQNEAQ, per germline (reference sequence). The CDR3 has 16 amino acids. V lost 10 bases to trimming and J lost 8 bases, with 29 bases between them.

The rearrangement links TRBV2 to TRBJ1-2; 8 bases line up with TRBD1. The CDR3 is made up of 14 amino acids. Germline CDR1 reads SNHLY; CDR2 reads FYNNEI. With V trimmed by 10 bases and J by 7 bases, 14 bases remained unmatched. The CDR3 DNA reads as TGTGCCACTCGGCGTGAGCAGGGGGCGCCTGGCTACACCTTC. Translating gives CATRREQGAPGYTF.

There are a few counts of this clone. This chain joins TRBV7-2 and TRBJ1-3; no reliable D call. Between the trimmed V and J ends, which lost 4 bases and 0 bases, there was a span of 13 bases. Per germline, CDR1 SGHTA and CDR2 FQGNSA. The CDR3 covers 16 residues. The CDR3 here is CASSSAVRSSGNTIYF. As DNA, the CDR3 is TGTGCCAGCAGCTCGGCCGTTAGGAGCTCTGGAAACACCATATATTTT.

The genes are TRBV11-3 and TRBJ2-3, with 7 bases identical to TRBD1. J lost 9 bases, V lost 5 bases, and 5 bases had no gene match. This CDR3 has 12 amino acids. Germline values: CDR1 SGHNT, CDR2 YENEEA. The CDR3, as DNA: TGTGCCAGCAGCCGGACCAGGGGGACGCAGTATTTT. It encodes CASSRTRGTQYF.

The chain uses TRBV30 and TRBJ1-5, with 7 bases lining up with TRBD1. The CDR3 runs 14 residues. Losses at the gene ends were 1 base for V and 2 bases for J; bases not matched to a gene: 2. The germline V gene has CDR1 GTSNPN and CDR2 SVGIG (reference sequence). CDR3 nucleotides: TGTGCCTGGAGTGCCGGGACAGGCAATCAGCCCCAGCATTTT. Translation: CAWSAGTGNQPQHF.

This chain links TRBV7-2 with TRBJ1-2, with D unclear. From germline, CDR1 is SGHTA and CDR2 FQGNSA. V was pared by 3 bases and J by 2 bases, with 10 bases between. The CDR3 has 14 residues. CDR3 protein: CASSFRDPNYGYTF. Written as DNA, the CDR3 is TGTGCCAGCAGCTTCCGGGATCCCAACTATGGCTACACCTTC.

The V and J genes are TRBV5-1 and TRBJ2-7, with D perhaps TRBD1 (6 bases). Germline V gene data show CDR1 as SGHRS and CDR2 as YFSETQ. The CDR3 is 16 amino acids. V lost 4 bases to trimming and J lost 2 bases, with 19 bases between them. CDR3 sequence: CASSIQGQIQAYEQYF. The CDR3 DNA reads TGCGCCAGCAGCATTCAAGGACAGATTCAAGCCTACGAGCAGTACTTC.

V gene TRBV19 combines with J gene TRBJ2-5, with D uncertain. Germline V gene sequence: CDR1 LNHDA, CDR2 SQIVND (reference sequence). This CDR3 is built from 13 residues. Trimming removed 1 base at V and 5 bases at J, with 8 bases between. The CDR3 is CASSIVLRETQYF. For the CDR3, the DNA is TGTGCCAGTAGTATAGTTCTTCGGGAGACCCAGTACTTC.

The J gene is TRBJ2-7, the V gene TRBV9; 12 bases agree with TRBD1. The CDR3 runs 16 residues. The germline CDR1 and CDR2 sequences are SGDLS and YYNGEE. V lost 3 bases, J lost 7 bases, and 11 bases stayed unmatched. The CDR3 reads CASSADGTGGFGEQYF. CDR3 coding DNA: TGTGCCAGCAGCGCAGACGGGACAGGGGGCTTTGGAGAGCAGTACTTC.

This clone has a handful of counts. The J gene is TRBJ1-3, the V gene TRBV5-1, with 10 bases aligning to TRBD1. There are 17 residues in the CDR3. Losses at the gene ends were 0 bases for V and 2 bases for J; bases not matched to a gene: 5. Germline loops: CDR1 SGHRS, CDR2 YFSETQ. CDR3 region: CASSLDGGTGAGNTIYF. The CDR3, as DNA: TGCGCCAGCAGCTTGGATGGCGGGACAGGGGCTGGAAACACCATATATTTT.

The rearrangement joins TRBV25-1 to TRBJ2-7; TRBD1 aligns across 8 bases. Germline V gene sequence: CDR1 MGHDK, CDR2 SYGVNS. After removal of 6 bases from V and 6 bases from J, the junction contained 16 bases not matched to a gene. This CDR3 region has 16 residues. The CDR3 DNA is TGTGCCAGCAGGGCGGGACAGGCCCCGCTGAAGAGCGAGCAGTACGTC. Its translation is CASRAGQAPLKSEQYV.

This rearrangement joins TRBV28 to TRBJ2-5; TRBD2 agrees at 13 bases. The CDR3 has 17 residues. From germline, CDR1 is MDHEN and CDR2 SYDVKM. The V segment lost 5 bases and the J segment 5 bases; nucleotides outside the gene matches: 11. The CDR3 reads CASSPRTSGGLRETQYF. DNA of the CDR3: TGTGCCAGCAGTCCACGGACTAGCGGGGGCCTCCGGGAGACCCAGTACTTC.

The genes are TRBV11-2 and TRBJ1-2, with TRBD1 identical over 11 bases. The germline V gene has CDR1 SGHAT and CDR2 FQNNGV. The trim removed 6 bases at V and 5 bases at J, leaving 11 bases unmatched. There are 16 residues in the CDR3. CDR3 sequence reads: CASRDPGQGGQYGYTF. The CDR3 DNA is TGTGCCAGCAGGGATCCGGGACAGGGGGGTCAATATGGCTACACCTTC.

There are a few counts of this clone. The chain links TRBV6-5 to TRBJ2-5, with a possible D match to TRBD1 (6 bases). V was clipped by 4 bases and J by 7 bases, with 16 bases between them. CDR1 and CDR2 from the germline V gene are MNHEY and SVGAGI. The CDR3 length is 14 residues. The chain's CDR3 is CASSLATGWPTQYF. In DNA, the CDR3 is TGTGCCAGCAGTTTGGCGACAGGCTGGCCGACCCAGTACTTC.

The chain joins TRBV5-4 to TRBJ2-1; maybe TRBD2 (6 bases). Trimming pared 3 bases from V and 4 bases from J, leaving 14 bases between. This CDR3 comprises 15 residues. Germline assignment: CDR1 SGHNT and CDR2 YYREEE (reference sequence). This CDR3 reads CASSSRTEGYNEQFF. As DNA, the CDR3 is TGTGCCAGCAGCTCCCGGACGGAGGGGTACAATGAGCAGTTCTTC. The variable domain in full, with the rest retrieved from reference TRBV5-4 and TRBJ2-1, is ETGVTQSPTHLIKTRGQQVTLRCSSQSGHNTVSWYQQALGQGPQFIFQYYREEENGRGNFPPRFSGLQFPNYSSELNVNALELDDSALYLCASSSRTEGYNEQFFGPGTRLTVL.